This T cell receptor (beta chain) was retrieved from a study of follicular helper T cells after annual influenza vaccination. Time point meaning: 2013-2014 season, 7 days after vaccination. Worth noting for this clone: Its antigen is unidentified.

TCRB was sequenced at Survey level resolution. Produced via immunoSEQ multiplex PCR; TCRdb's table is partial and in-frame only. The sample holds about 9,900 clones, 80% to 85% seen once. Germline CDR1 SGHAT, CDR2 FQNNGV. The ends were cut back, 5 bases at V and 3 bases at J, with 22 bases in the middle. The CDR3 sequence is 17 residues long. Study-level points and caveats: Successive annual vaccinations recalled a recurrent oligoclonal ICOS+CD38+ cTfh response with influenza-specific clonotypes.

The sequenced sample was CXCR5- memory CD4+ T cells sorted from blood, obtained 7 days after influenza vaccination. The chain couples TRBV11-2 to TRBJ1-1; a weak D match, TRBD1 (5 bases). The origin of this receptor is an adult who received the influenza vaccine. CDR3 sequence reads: CASSPRVIGAGDTEAFF. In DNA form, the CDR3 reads TGTGCCAGCAGCCCCCGGGTAATAGGGGCGGGGGACACTGAAGCTTTCTTT.